This T cell receptor beta chain was sequenced during a study of T cell responses to AZD1222 COVID-19 vaccine (dated by TCRdb to the early 2020s). General notes on the study: TCR sequencing was performed for some 250 trial participants, of whom about 200 were given two doses of AZD1222 and around 26 were given two doses of MenACWY control vaccine. Trial participants were enrolled by age into subgroups of 18-55, 56-69 and 70-plus years, and approximately 150, 30 and 60 TCR-sequenced participants, respectively, were included in these subgroups.

Beyond this particular receptor, the publication reports: Conclusions about previously exposed vaccinees were limited because only 6 or 7 AZD1222 recipients were SARS-CoV-2 seropositive at baseline. After two AZD1222 doses, spike-specific TCR breadth and depth were significantly higher than at day 0 and than in MenACWY recipients. Reportedly, almost half of the unique spike-specific TCRs recognized epitopes lying outside the regions that are mutated in the B.1.351 and B.1.1.7 variants. Participants were mostly white British and included more females than males, and it was suggested by the authors that clonal diversity may have been underestimated. Because no samples from the day 14 peak response were available, repertoires could be characterized only after the peak T cell response. The whole spike protein was spanned by vaccine-associated CD4 TCRs, and dominant responses were seen in regions 160-218 and 743-854. The 56-69-year group was small, and its depth increase did not reach significance, likely because of low power.

About this clone: Its antigen is currently not known. Base qualities are not provided; no much larger clone lies one nucleotide away.

Read against the paper, the sample's time point label means: about 28 days (+/-7) after the second vaccine dose. AZD1222 recipients whose second dose came at about 4 weeks and those whose second dose came at about 12 weeks were combined into one group, since spike-specific TCR depth and breadth did not differ between the two schedules. Vaccinee samples came from UK trials COV001 and COV002, including a single-blind randomized controlled phase 2/3 trial of AZD1222 (ChAdOx1 nCoV-19) in healthy adults. Trial participant PBMC samples were collected at day 0 and day 28 after the second dose for TCRbeta chain sequencing. Per the germline V gene, SGHTS is the CDR1 and YDEGEE is the CDR2. Including cysteine and phenylalanine, the CDR3 has 15 amino acids. Only CDR3 DNA is held: 45 bases, read in frame from base 1. V drops 3 bases and J drops 2 bases, leaving 14 bases in between. The CDR3 regions of human TCRbeta chains were subjected to immunosequencing. As for how the authors treated the data: Repertoire TCRs were matched against a reference library of SARS-CoV-2-specific TCRs generated with the MIRA antigen-specificity platform. Breadth was defined as the fraction of unique TCRs that were SARS-CoV-2-associated. Depth was defined as the fraction of total T cells that were SARS-CoV-2-associated. Using the MIRA data, each spike-specific TCR was mapped to the spike region that the TCR reacts to and placed in a CD4 or CD8 class. Log10-transformed breadth and depth values were compared by one-way ANOVA with Sidak's multiple comparisons tests. What TCRdb holds here is the immuneACCESS table cut down to in-frame rearrangements. Part of the clones is not present; checked against another copy, under half of the missing clones reflect an unresolved V gene, and the others are unexplained. Clone size and the V and J calls come from that table; the DNA yielded D and trimming. The sample data list about 140,000 clones, and about 88% of these were observed just once. The ten largest clones capture around 3.1% of the sample.

The V gene is TRBV5-8 and the J gene is TRBJ1-1, with TRBD1 as a weak D call on 5 bases. The source is an adult who received the AZD1222 COVID-19 vaccine. The specimen comprised peripheral blood, sampled 28 days after the second AZD1222 dose. The CDR3 protein: CASSWDVGRNTEAFF. The nucleotide sequence reads as follows: TGTGCCAGCAGCTGGGACGTAGGGAGAAACACTGAAGCTTTCTTT. With the portions outside the CDR3 filled from the reference TRBV5-8 and TRBJ1-1 genes, the complete variable region becomes EAGVTQSPTHLIKTRGQQATLRCSPISGHTSVYWYQQALGLGLQFLLWYDEGEERNRGNFPPRFSGRQFPNYSSELNVNALELEDSALYLCASSWDVGRNTEAFFGQGTRLTVV.